The next 28 T cell receptor beta chains were all read from a single sample in a study of cytomegalovirus exposure and HLA in healthy donors. A multiplex PCR was run with 60 Vbeta primers and 13 Jbeta primers. The data were produced by immunoSEQ multiplex PCR, yet TCRdb's version contains in-frame clones alone and is incomplete. This table has 100,000 to 150,000 clones, approximately 80% appearing once. Sequenced: PBMCs. The receptors were gathered from a human donor in good health.

The chain combines TRBV9 with TRBJ2-3; D ambiguous. The CDR3 is 14 amino acids. V lost 6 bases and J 2 bases, leaving 13 bases between the germline ends. Looked up from germline, CDR1 is SGDLS and CDR2 is YYNGEE. CDR3 sequence: CASNPEWVTDTQYF. The CDR3 nucleotides read TGTGCCAGCAACCCGGAGTGGGTCACAGATACGCAGTATTTT.

This clone was counted once. The genes are TRBV28 and TRBJ1-2; D remains ambiguous. CDR3 length equals 13 residues. Trimming stripped 5 bases from V and 4 bases from J, with 11 bases between. Germline values: CDR1 MDHEN, CDR2 SYDVKM. This CDR3 reads CASSPPEFYGYTF. The CDR3 DNA reads as TGTGCCAGCAGTCCCCCTGAGTTCTATGGCTACACCTTC.

The chain recombines TRBV5-1 with TRBJ1-6; 9 bases fit TRBD1. With 4 bases clipped from V and 7 bases from J, the junction kept 12 bases outside the gene matches. The CDR3 consists of 17 residues. Germline lookup yields CDR1 SGHRS and CDR2 YFSETQ. CDR3 amino acids: CASSTFTGGMGNSPLHF. Written as DNA, the CDR3 is TGCGCCAGCAGCACCTTCACAGGGGGCATGGGGAATTCACCCCTCCACTTT.

This clone has only a few counts. This sequence joins TRBV10-1 and TRBJ2-1; a weak D match, TRBD2 (5 bases). CDR1 and CDR2 from the germline V gene are WNHNN and SYGVQD (reference sequence). This CDR3 has 15 residues. V was clipped by 6 bases and J by 3 bases, with 15 bases between them. The CDR3 DNA is TGCGCCAGCAGGGGATCGGCCGAGGGCTACAATGAGCAGTTCTTC. This gives the protein CASRGSAEGYNEQFF.

Of note for this clone: At one of its ends the junction is not consistent with the germline gene, which may arise from a read error. V is TRBV7-9 and J is TRBJ2-7, with TRBD1 matching over 8 bases. Germline values: CDR1 SEHNR, CDR2 FQNEAQ (reference sequence). The CDR3 has 17 residues. This CDR3 reads CSSSPKRNRGSTYEQYF. In DNA, the CDR3 is TGTTCCAGCAGCCCCAAGCGGAACAGGGGGAGTACCTACGAGCAGTACTTC.

This rearrangement joins TRBV10-1 to TRBJ2-1; D gene ambiguous. Germline CDR1 is WNHNN and CDR2 is SYGVQD (reference sequence). Trimming took 1 base from V and 2 from J, leaving 12 bases between them. CDR3 length: 16 amino acids. CDR3 DNA: TGCGCCAGCAGTGAGTTGCGCTATACGACCTACAATGAGCAGTTCTTC. This translates into CASSELRYTTYNEQFF.

The chain links TRBV5-1 to TRBJ2-2, with 9 nucleotides matching TRBD1. CDR3 length equals 17 residues. Germline CDR1 reads SGHRS; CDR2 reads YFSETQ. V lost 5 bases, J lost 4 bases, and 12 bases stayed unmatched. CDR3 DNA: TGCGCCAGCAGTGGCCACACAGGGGGCATCGGCACCGGGGAGCTGTTTTTT. Translating gives CASSGHTGGIGTGELFF.

The chain joins TRBV5-1 to TRBJ1-2; tentatively, D is TRBD1 (6 bases). V was clipped by 4 bases and J by 4 bases, with 14 bases between them. This CDR3 spans 14 amino acids. Germline values: CDR1 SGHRS, CDR2 YFSETQ. The CDR3: CASSQGTTSYGYTF. CDR3 sequence (DNA): TGCGCCAGCAGCCAAGGGACAACCTCCTATGGCTACACCTTC.

This chain connects TRBV18 to TRBJ2-5, with D perhaps TRBD2 (5 bases). This CDR3 contains 14 residues. The V gene lost 2 bases and the J gene lost 5 bases, with 12 bases spanning the gap. The germline gives CDR1 KGHSH, CDR2 LQKENI. CDR3 sequence (DNA): TGTGCCAGCTCACCAGAGAGGGCCGGGGAGACCCAGTACTTC. Its protein product is CASSPERAGETQYF.

V usage is TRBV6-6 and J usage is TRBJ1-2; 7 nucleotides align to TRBD1. The V and J ends lost 6 bases and 5 bases, in that order; junction bases with no gene match: 9. This CDR3 has 14 residues. Germline CDR1 and CDR2: MNHNY and SVGAGI (reference sequence). The CDR3 loop reads CASRSGQADYGYTF. The CDR3 nucleotides are TGTGCCAGCAGGTCCGGACAGGCCGATTATGGCTACACCTTC.

The rearrangement links TRBV5-6 to TRBJ1-5; D may be TRBD1 (6 bases). Deletions cut 2 bases from V and 4 bases from J, with 10 bases between. CDR1 SGHDT and CDR2 YYEEEE come from the germline V gene. The CDR3 totals 14 residues. The CDR3: CASSLGQINQPQHF. The CDR3 DNA reads TGTGCCAGCAGCTTAGGACAGATAAATCAGCCCCAGCATTTT.

The sample holds a few counts of this clone. The chain carries TRBV19 and TRBJ1-2; D possibly corresponds to TRBD1 (5 bases). The CDR3 runs to 15 residues. Germline CDR1 is LNHDA and CDR2 is SQIVND (reference sequence). V lost 6 bases and J lost 0, with 14 bases in between. CDR3 residues: CASRIRTLTNYGYTF. The CDR3 DNA sequence: TGTGCCAGTAGAATTAGGACACTGACTAACTATGGCTACACCTTC.

The rearrangement uses TRBV6-6 and TRBJ2-7, with a tentative D call TRBD2 (6 bases). CDR1 and CDR2 (germline): MNHNY, SVGAGI (reference sequence). V lost 0 bases and J 3 bases, leaving 9 bases between the germline ends. The CDR3 extends over 14 amino acids. This CDR3 is CASSYSGTYYEQYF. CDR3 bases: TGTGCCAGCAGTTACTCCGGGACTTACTACGAGCAGTACTTC.

The genes are TRBV19 and TRBJ1-5; TRBD1 aligns across 7 bases. This CDR3 spans 14 amino acids. After removal of 4 bases from V and 7 bases from J, the junction contained 7 bases not matched to a gene. Germline CDR1 is LNHDA and CDR2 is SQIVND (reference sequence). The CDR3 DNA reads as TGTGCCAGTAGTACGACAGGGACAAGCCAGCCCCAGCATTTT. It encodes CASSTTGTSQPQHF.

The chain recombines TRBV4-1 with TRBJ2-7; TRBD2 aligns across 15 bases. The CDR3 covers 15 residues. Germline V lookup: CDR1 MGHRA, CDR2 YSYEKL. V was clipped by 1 base and J by 9 bases; unmatched bases: 4. The CDR3 sequence: CASSQGTSGRGGQYF. The DNA of the CDR3 is TGCGCCAGCAGCCAAGGGACTAGCGGGAGGGGCGGGCAGTACTTC.

J is TRBJ2-7 and V is TRBV30, with TRBD1 identical over 7 bases. Germline lookup yields CDR1 GTSNPN and CDR2 SVGIG (reference sequence). This CDR3 has 14 residues. Trimming removed 5 bases from V and 2 bases from J; junction bases left unmatched: 9. The CDR3 protein is CAWETWDRPYEQYF. CDR3 coding DNA: TGTGCCTGGGAAACTTGGGACAGACCCTACGAGCAGTACTTC.

V usage is TRBV28 and J usage is TRBJ2-1; 13 nucleotides agree with TRBD2. CDR1 and CDR2 (germline): MDHEN, SYDVKM. The J segment lost 9 bases and the V segment lost 6 bases, leaving 8 bases of the junction unmatched. The CDR3 is 15 amino acids. Here the CDR3 reads CASRHPGLAGAEQFF. The CDR3 DNA sequence: TGTGCCAGCAGGCACCCCGGACTAGCGGGAGCTGAGCAGTTCTTC.

The genes are TRBV30 and TRBJ1-2; D possibly corresponds to TRBD1 (6 bases). The V gene's germline CDR1 is GTSNPN and CDR2 SVGIG (reference sequence). The V and J ends lost 5 bases and 6 bases respectively, with 16 bases between them. This CDR3 has 13 amino acids. Here the CDR3 reads CAWGNQGYNGYTF. The CDR3 nucleotides are TGTGCCTGGGGAAACCAGGGGTACAATGGCTACACCTTC.

The chain links TRBV21-1 to TRBJ2-7; the table's TRBD1 call for D was not verified on the DNA. TRBV21-1 is an annotated pseudogene. The CDR3 has 16 residues. The CDR3 here is CASVGQGGARSYEQYF. The DNA of the CDR3 is TGTGCCAGCGTCGGACAGGGCGGGGCCCGTTCCTACGAGCAGTACTTC.

This rearrangement joins TRBV9 to TRBJ2-3; TRBD1 aligns across 8 bases. The CDR3 contains 14 residues. J gave up 5 bases and V 3 bases, and 5 bases lay outside the gene matches. Looked up from germline, CDR1 is SGDLS and CDR2 is YYNGEE. CDR3 in amino acids: CASSDRTGRDTQYF. In nucleotides, the CDR3 is TGTGCCAGCAGCGACCGGACAGGGAGAGATACGCAGTATTTT.

The genes are TRBV20-1 and TRBJ2-5; no definite D call. V lost 4 bases, J lost 2 bases, and 5 bases lay in between. The CDR3 loop spans 11 amino acids. CDR1 and CDR2 from the germline V gene are DFQATT and SNEGSKA (reference sequence). CDR3 sequence (DNA): TGCAGTGCTAAATATCAAGAGACCCAGTACTTC. The encoded protein is CSAKYQETQYF.

This chain links TRBV7-9 with TRBJ2-1; 8 nucleotides align to TRBD2. Trimming removed 5 bases from V and 10 bases from J; junction bases left unmatched: 13. Looked up from germline, CDR1 is SEHNR and CDR2 is FQNEAQ (reference sequence). The CDR3 has 15 amino acids. This CDR3 reads CASSSPGAGAREQFF. In DNA, the CDR3 is TGTGCCAGCAGCAGCCCGGGAGCGGGAGCAAGGGAGCAGTTCTTC.

This clone was found a few times. CDR3 sequence reads: CSVVGGVDYNEQFF. For the CDR3, the DNA is TGCAGCGTTGTGGGGGGGGTCGACTACAATGAGCAGTTCTTC. The chain recombines TRBV29-1 with TRBJ2-1; 7 nucleotides agree with TRBD2. Germline CDR1 reads SQVTM; CDR2 reads ANQGSEA. The CDR3 extends over 14 amino acids. V gave up 4 bases and J gave up 3 bases; unmatched junction bases: 6.

The rearrangement links TRBV5-5 to TRBJ1-1; D not resolved. Deletions cut 0 bases from V and 5 bases from J, with 14 bases between. CDR1 is SGHKS, CDR2 YYEKEE, per germline (reference sequence). CDR3 length: 15 amino acids. The CDR3 reads CASSLAMEGLTEAFF. CDR3 sequence (DNA): TGTGCCAGCAGCTTGGCCATGGAGGGATTGACTGAAGCTTTCTTT.

The V call is TRBV6-6, the J call TRBJ1-5; 8 bases are shared with TRBD1. This CDR3 is 15 amino acids long. Germline V gene data show CDR1 as MNHNY and CDR2 as SVGAGI (reference sequence). Germline trimming cut 6 bases from V and 6 bases from J; bases unmatched to any gene: 10. The CDR3 DNA reads as TGTGCCAGCAGCCTAGACAGGGGCGCGCGTCAGCCCCAGCATTTT. Translation gives CASSLDRGARQPQHF.

The J gene is TRBJ1-2, the V gene TRBV18, with TRBD1 as a possible D gene (5 bases). This CDR3 comprises 14 residues. With 2 bases removed from V and 7 bases from J, the gap between germline ends came to 14 bases. Germline CDR1 KGHSH, CDR2 LQKENI. The CDR3: CASSPGVGEGGYTF. CDR3 nucleotides: TGTGCCAGCTCACCAGGCGTAGGGGAAGGTGGCTACACCTTC.

This chain joins TRBV2 and TRBJ1-3; D might be TRBD1 (6 bases). Between the trimmed V and J ends, which lost 3 bases and 0 bases, there was a span of 12 bases. This CDR3 has 16 amino acids. CDR1 and CDR2 (germline): SNHLY, FYNNEI. CDR3 sequence: CASSDRGASSGNTIYF. The CDR3 region has the DNA TGTGCCAGCAGTGATCGGGGGGCTTCCTCTGGAAACACCATATATTTT.

The rearrangement uses TRBV28 and TRBJ2-3, with 7 bases that match TRBD1. The V gene end was trimmed by 3 bases and the J gene end by 0 bases; junction bases not matched to a gene: 3. Germline lookup yields CDR1 MDHEN and CDR2 SYDVKM. The CDR3 covers 15 residues. The CDR3 sequence: CASSLGQSSTDTQYF. The CDR3 bases are TGTGCCAGCAGTTTGGGACAGTCTAGCACAGATACGCAGTATTTT.